The T cell receptor (beta chain) described here comes from a study of cytomegalovirus exposure and HLA in healthy donors. This clone appeared a few times. PCR employed 60 Vbeta and 13 Jbeta primers. Measured with immunoSEQ multiplex PCR; TCRdb has only the in-frame clones, and not every one. This table holds around 76,000 clones, around two thirds found once. The CDR3 sequence is 18 residues long. The V end was cut by 2 bases, the J end by 3 bases, with 19 bases between. The germline V gene encodes CDR1 MDHEN and CDR2 SYDVKM. The clonotype originates from a woman in her forties or fifties in good health and CMV-seropositive. The sequenced sample was PBMCs. The V and J genes are TRBV28 and TRBJ2-2; no firm D call. The CDR3 protein is CASSLPLQRWLDTGELFF. CDR3 in DNA: TGTGCCAGCAGTTTACCCCTCCAGAGGTGGTTGGACACCGGGGAGCTGTTTTTT.